This TCR beta chain was sequenced in a study of blood T cell repertoires in COVID-19. The germline gives CDR1 MNHEY, CDR2 SVGAGI. CDR3 size: 14 residues. TCRdb's copy holds only in-frame clones and misses some; the assay was immunoSEQ multiplex PCR. The table has hundreds of thousands of clones, about nine tenths seen once. About this clone: The junction departs from germline at one end; a sequencing error may be responsible.

Material: peripheral blood. This clonotype was obtained from a woman under 40 with active or convalescent COVID-19. The chain uses TRBV6-5 and TRBJ1-1, with a weak D call TRBD1 (6 bases). The CDR3 bases are TGTGCCAGCAGGGCTGGACAGTGGCCCACTGAAGCTTCCTTT. It yields the protein CASRAGQWPTEASF.